A selection of T cell receptor beta chains follows, all from one sample in a study of vaccination effects on CD4 cells after COVID-19. Profiling relied on immunoSEQ multiplex PCR, and the TCRdb table lists in-frame clones only, not all of them. The data contain tens of thousands of clones, around 67% of them singletons. Their recognized antigens are unknown. Sequenced material: CD4+ T cells from PBMCs cultured without peptide, taken after COVID-19 vaccination. These TCRs come from a human donor who received a COVID-19 vaccine. CDR3s include the opening cysteine and the closing phenylalanine or tryptophan. Fields, in order: CDR3 protein, CDR3 DNA, clone size, J gene, V gene, D gene. A D gene is named only where the DNA matches it firmly. The listing skips clone size in some rows; elsewhere it reads once, few, many or a size class.

CDR3: CASSRSLSGVGKTQYF
DNA: TGTGCCAGCAGCCGATCCCTATCGGGGGTCGGAAAGACCCAGTACTTC
size: NA
J: TRBJ2-5
V: TRBV7-7
D: NA

CDR3: CASSVGRETNTGELFF
DNA: TGTGCCAGCAGCGTAGGACGAGAAACCAACACCGGGGAGCTGTTTTTT
size: NA
J: TRBJ2-2
V: TRBV9
D: NA

CDR3: CASSLTGAGANVLTF
DNA: TGTGCCAGTAGTTTGACGGGGGCTGGGGCCAACGTCCTGACTTTC
size: NA
J: TRBJ2-6
V: TRBV19
D: NA

CDR3: CASSLAGSGNTEAFF
DNA: TGTGCCAGCTCGTTAGCAGGGTCCGGGAACACTGAAGCTTTCTTT
size: NA
J: TRBJ1-1
V: TRBV28
D: NA

CDR3: CASSDDIAGGPDTQYF
DNA: TGTGCCAGCAGCGATGATATAGCGGGGGGGCCAGATACGCAGTATTTT
size: few
J: TRBJ2-3
V: TRBV5-4
D: TRBD2

CDR3: CASRTSTDTQYF
DNA: TGTGCCAGCAGGACCAGCACAGATACGCAGTATTTT
size: NA
J: TRBJ2-3
V: TRBV2
D: NA

CDR3: CASGSRPGGTLSEAFF
DNA: TGTGCTAGTGGTTCTCGCCCAGGGGGCACGCTCTCTGAAGCTTTCTTT
size: NA
J: TRBJ1-1
V: TRBV12-5
D: TRBD1

CDR3: CASRPAQGGNSPLHF
DNA: TGTGCCAGCAGACCTGCCCAGGGGGGTAATTCACCCCTCCACTTT
size: once
J: TRBJ1-6
V: TRBV6-5
D: TRBD1

CDR3: CASSLWDRVNTEAFF
DNA: TGTGCCAGCAGTTTATGGGACAGGGTGAACACTGAAGCTTTCTTT
size: NA
J: TRBJ1-1
V: TRBV28
D: TRBD1

CDR3: CASSSLGLAETQYF
DNA: TGTGCCAGCAGTTCCCTGGGACTAGCGGAGACCCAGTACTTC
size: NA
J: TRBJ2-5
V: TRBV6-5
D: TRBD2

CDR3: CASSLGGIGEKLFF
DNA: TGCGCCAGCAGCTTGGGGGGAATTGGTGAAAAACTGTTTTTT
size: few
J: TRBJ1-4
V: TRBV5-1
D: NA

CDR3: CASSEGTRGQETQYF
DNA: TGTGCCAGCAGCGAGGGGACTAGAGGGCAAGAGACCCAGTACTTC
size: NA
J: TRBJ2-5
V: TRBV9
D: TRBD2

CDR3: CASSPPGGDTQYF
DNA: TGTGCCAGCTCACCACCGGGGGGAGATACGCAGTATTTT
size: NA
J: TRBJ2-3
V: TRBV18
D: NA

CDR3: CASSRWTATNEKLFF
DNA: TGTGCCAGCAGCCGTTGGACAGCAACTAATGAAAAACTGTTTTTT
size: NA
J: TRBJ1-4
V: TRBV7-8
D: NA

CDR3: CASSQDWGAGGYTF
DNA: TGCGCCAGCAGCCAAGATTGGGGGGCGGGGGGCTACACCTTC
size: NA
J: TRBJ1-2
V: TRBV4-3
D: NA

CDR3: CATSRPGQGGTYTGELFF
DNA: TGTGCCACCAGCAGACCCGGACAGGGGGGAACCTACACCGGGGAGCTGTTTTTT
size: few
J: TRBJ2-2
V: TRBV15
D: TRBD1

CDR3: CASSYSLGYMNTEAFF
DNA: TGTGCCAGCAGTTACTCGCTTGGGTACATGAACACTGAAGCTTTCTTT
size: NA
J: TRBJ1-1
V: TRBV6-5
D: NA

CDR3: CASSFYPDSNQPQHF
DNA: TGCGCCAGCAGCTTTTATCCCGATAGCAATCAGCCCCAGCATTTT
size: NA
J: TRBJ1-5
V: TRBV5-1
D: NA

CDR3: CASSSWGSGANVLTF
DNA: TGTGCCAGCAGCTCCTGGGGCTCTGGGGCCAACGTCCTGACTTTC
size: many
J: TRBJ2-6
V: TRBV7-9
D: NA

CDR3: CASSKTGQGADEQFF
DNA: TGTGCCAGCAGCAAAACGGGACAGGGGGCCGATGAGCAGTTCTTC
size: once
J: TRBJ2-1
V: TRBV21-1
D: NA

CDR3: CAWSSEGAWEKLFF
DNA: TGTGCCTGGAGTTCGGAGGGCGCGTGGGAAAAACTGTTTTTT
size: NA
J: TRBJ1-4
V: TRBV30
D: NA

CDR3: CASSEAGTEAFF
DNA: TGTGCCAGCAGTGAAGCGGGGACTGAAGCTTTCTTT
size: NA
J: TRBJ1-1
V: TRBV2
D: NA

CDR3: CATSDGLFDGYTF
DNA: TGTGCCACCAGTGATGGGCTTTTCGATGGCTACACCTTC
size: NA
J: TRBJ1-2
V: TRBV24-1
D: NA